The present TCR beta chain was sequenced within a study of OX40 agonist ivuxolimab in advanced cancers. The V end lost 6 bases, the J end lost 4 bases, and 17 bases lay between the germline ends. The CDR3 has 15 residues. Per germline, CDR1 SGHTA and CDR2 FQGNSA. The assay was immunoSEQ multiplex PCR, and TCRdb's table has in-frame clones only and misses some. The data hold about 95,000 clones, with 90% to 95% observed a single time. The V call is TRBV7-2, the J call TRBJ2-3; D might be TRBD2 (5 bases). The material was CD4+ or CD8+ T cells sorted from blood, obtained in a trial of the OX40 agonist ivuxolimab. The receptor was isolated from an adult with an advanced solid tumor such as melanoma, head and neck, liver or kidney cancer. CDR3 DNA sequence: TGTGCCAGCAGTCCTAGCCTCCAAAGGGCAGATACGCAGTATTTT. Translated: CASSPSLQRADTQYF.